This TCR beta chain was documented in a study of blood T cell repertoires in COVID-19. At the level of the study: Both acute and convalescent COVID-19 samples were obtained from the United States, Italy and Spain. The analysed material was cDNA or gDNA that came from T cells, B-cell-depleted T cells, or PBMCs.

The CDR3 has 10 amino acids. Per the germline V gene, CDR1 is MNHEY and CDR2 is SMNVEV (reference sequence). With 9 bases removed from V and 4 bases from J, the gap between germline ends came to 6 bases. Source study methods: Scientists estimated how many nucleated cells there were by amplifying reference gene primers. This table comes from immunoSEQ multiplex PCR, and its TCRdb copy is limited to in-frame clones, with some not included. That table furnishes V, J and clone size, whereas the DNA furnished D and trimming. Altogether about 46,000 clones are present, 75% to 90% being singletons, with the ten largest covering 6.5%.

The sample comprised peripheral blood. This chain uses TRBV27 with TRBJ1-1; D uncertain. This receptor was taken from a man aged 55 to 70 with acute or convalescent COVID-19. CDR3 in DNA: TGTGCCAGTGGCTTCACTGAAGCTTTCTTT. This gives the protein CASGFTEAFF.